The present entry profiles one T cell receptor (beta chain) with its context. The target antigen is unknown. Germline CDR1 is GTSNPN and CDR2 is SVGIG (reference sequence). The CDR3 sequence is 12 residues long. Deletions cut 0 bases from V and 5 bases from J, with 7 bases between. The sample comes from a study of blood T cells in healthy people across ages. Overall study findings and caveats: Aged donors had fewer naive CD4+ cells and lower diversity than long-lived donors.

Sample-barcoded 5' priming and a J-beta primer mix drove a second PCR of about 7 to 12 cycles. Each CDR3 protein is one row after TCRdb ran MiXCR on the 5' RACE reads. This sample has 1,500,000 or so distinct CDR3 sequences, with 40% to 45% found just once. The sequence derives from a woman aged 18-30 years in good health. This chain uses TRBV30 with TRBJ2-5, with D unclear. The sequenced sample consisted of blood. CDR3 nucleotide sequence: TGTGCCTGGAGTGTACGGCCGGAGACCCAGTACTTC. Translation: CAWSVRPETQYF.